This is a list of T cell receptor beta chains from one sample in a study of glioma-infiltrating T cells. A single record per CDR3 protein comes from TCRdb applying MiXCR to the multiplex PCR reads. The table records more than 300,000 distinct CDR3 sequences, roughly two fifths of them present only once. Sequenced input: glioma tissue, nonneoplastic brain tissue, or PBMCs (not recorded which). The origin of the receptors is a human donor with low-grade glioma or glioblastoma, undergoing nonglioma brain surgery, or in good health (not recorded which). Each CDR3 is given with its conserved first and last residue. A D gene is named only where the DNA matches it firmly.

D gene	J gene	V gene	CDR3 length	CDR3 protein
-	TRBJ2-7	TRBV20-1	14	CSASGTESSYEQYF
TRBD2	TRBJ2-1	TRBV4-3	16	CASSQEVLAGYNEQFF
-	TRBJ2-5	TRBV19	14	CASKSTASSETQYF
TRBD2	TRBJ2-1	TRBV4-1	17	CASSQGLAGGLYNEQFF
TRBD2	TRBJ2-7	TRBV20-1	17	CSAVSGTSGTSRYEQYF
TRBD1	TRBJ2-7	TRBV6-1	16	CASSLRDRADSYEQYF
-	TRBJ2-5	TRBV6-1	12	CASSPRLETQYF
-	TRBJ1-2	TRBV6-2/TRBV6-3	18	CASSYSPGGGPFSYGYTF
-	TRBJ2-7	TRBV6-6	13	CASSFKSGNEQCF
-	TRBJ1-3	TRBV15	14	CATSRGGEGNTIYF
TRBD2	TRBJ2-7	TRBV4-1	14	CASSQKSGVYEQYF
TRBD1	TRBJ2-2	TRBV28	15	CASTWETGSTGELFF
TRBD2	TRBJ2-1	TRBV5-1	18	CASKLLAGTPVNYNEQFF
TRBD2	TRBJ2-1	TRBV4-2	16	CASTQGLAGVYNEQFF
TRBD2	TRBJ2-1	TRBV20-1	14	CSAGRREGHNEQFF
TRBD1	TRBJ1-5	TRBV28	14	CASSRDSGNQPQHF
TRBD2	TRBJ2-1	TRBV20-1	15	CSANSGRGGHNEQFF
TRBD2	TRBJ2-1	TRBV20-1	20	CSVREAPTSGLRVTYNEQFF
-	TRBJ1-2	TRBV5-5	12	CASSFNDGGYTF
TRBD2	-	TRBV20-1	14	CNAQGVAGAYEQYF
-	TRBJ2-7	TRBV20-1	8	CSARVQYF